This is a list of T cell receptor beta chains from one sample in a study of human T cells and chemical hapten exposure. TCRdb re-called the RACE reads through MiXCR, storing one row per CDR3 protein. The sample consists of almost 40,000 distinct CDR3 sequences, roughly 7.2% of them appearing once. The sequenced sample was whole blood, obtained in connection with sensitization to the hapten diphenylcyclopropenone (DPC). These receptor sequences come from a woman aged 50 to 65 with alopecia areata. Some clones in this sample may be carry-over from other donors' samples. The conserved cysteine and the conserved F or W are not part of the CDR3 here. D genes are given only for firm matches. A clone size is listed for some rows: how often the clone was seen (once, few, many), or a class if it is expanded.

d_call: TRBD1; v_call: TRBV6-6; clone_size: many; cdr3_aa: ASSHRGKGYGYT
d_call: NA; v_call: TRBV12-3/TRBV12-4; clone_size: medium-sized; cdr3_aa: ASSPFGGTQF
d_call: TRBD2; v_call: TRBV11-2; clone_size: many; cdr3_aa: ASSFTGGAATDTQY
d_call: NA; v_call: TRBV7-2; clone_size: NA; cdr3_aa: ASSLGQHQETQY
d_call: TRBD2; v_call: TRBV7-3; clone_size: many; cdr3_aa: ASSLFPPSGSYNEQF
d_call: TRBD2; v_call: TRBV6-5; clone_size: many; cdr3_aa: ASSYSRGRASGANVLT
d_call: NA; v_call: TRBV19; clone_size: many; cdr3_aa: ASTMDGTYGYT
d_call: NA; v_call: TRBV6-2/TRBV6-3; clone_size: many; cdr3_aa: ASSYGGRAGSYGYT
d_call: TRBD2; v_call: TRBV20-1; clone_size: NA; cdr3_aa: SAPYREGRTDTQY
d_call: TRBD1; v_call: TRBV7-3; clone_size: few; cdr3_aa: ASTIRPRDRSYEQY
d_call: TRBD1; v_call: TRBV30; clone_size: NA; cdr3_aa: AWSVLQGAPQY
d_call: NA; v_call: TRBV27; clone_size: many; cdr3_aa: ASSSFTGNTEAF
d_call: NA; v_call: TRBV28; clone_size: few; cdr3_aa: ASYPQTGANVLT
d_call: TRBD1; v_call: TRBV28; clone_size: few; cdr3_aa: ASSSPGTGVRDTQY
d_call: TRBD2; v_call: TRBV2; clone_size: many; cdr3_aa: ASDPSGSAGELF
d_call: TRBD1; v_call: TRBV12-3/TRBV12-4; clone_size: NA; cdr3_aa: ASSYRGTGNEQF
d_call: NA; v_call: TRBV24-1; clone_size: many; cdr3_aa: ATSDSAMRGYT
d_call: NA; v_call: TRBV6-2/TRBV6-3; clone_size: many; cdr3_aa: ASSYSGAADTQY
d_call: TRBD2; v_call: TRBV7-6; clone_size: NA; cdr3_aa: ASSLARQMTSSHTDTQY
d_call: TRBD1; v_call: TRBV30; clone_size: many; cdr3_aa: AWSPLTGKGAYNEQF
d_call: NA; v_call: TRBV9; clone_size: NA; cdr3_aa: ASTNPGIRNTEAF
d_call: NA; v_call: TRBV2; clone_size: many; cdr3_aa: ASSEDRVISSTDTQY
d_call: NA; v_call: TRBV28; clone_size: few; cdr3_aa: TSRVTGLLETQY
d_call: NA; v_call: TRBV29-1; clone_size: few; cdr3_aa: SGLTGSNTGELF
d_call: NA; v_call: TRBV3-1; clone_size: NA; cdr3_aa: ASSQDSPGTTEAF
d_call: NA; v_call: TRBV6-2/TRBV6-3; clone_size: many; cdr3_aa: ASSYSRGLQETQY
d_call: NA; v_call: TRBV5-4; clone_size: many; cdr3_aa: ASSPVTVTNEKLF
d_call: NA; v_call: TRBV5-1; clone_size: many; cdr3_aa: ASSLRAGQLGNEQF
d_call: TRBD2; v_call: TRBV20-1; clone_size: many; cdr3_aa: SATVLAGGLNEQF
d_call: TRBD2; v_call: TRBV18; clone_size: many; cdr3_aa: ASSSELAGYTDTQY
d_call: NA; v_call: TRBV28; clone_size: few; cdr3_aa: ASSLGAAKNIQY
d_call: TRBD2; v_call: TRBV7-7; clone_size: many; cdr3_aa: ASSSWTSGIDEQF
d_call: TRBD2; v_call: TRBV20-1; clone_size: many; cdr3_aa: SVREGTQAEQF
d_call: TRBD2; v_call: TRBV7-2; clone_size: many; cdr3_aa: ASSLEAGGRF
d_call: NA; v_call: TRBV29-1; clone_size: many; cdr3_aa: SAAEGLNTEAF
d_call: NA; v_call: TRBV5-1; clone_size: many; cdr3_aa: ASSLDLNTNSYEQY
d_call: TRBD1; v_call: TRBV5-5; clone_size: many; cdr3_aa: ASSLPGQGVGEQY
d_call: NA; v_call: TRBV20-1; clone_size: many; cdr3_aa: SAREGIYQETQY
d_call: NA; v_call: TRBV18; clone_size: many; cdr3_aa: ASSPQVPISLNTEAF
d_call: NA; v_call: TRBV2; clone_size: many; cdr3_aa: ASGEEIRTPYGYT
d_call: NA; v_call: TRBV5-1; clone_size: NA; cdr3_aa: ASSTGASYEQY
d_call: NA; v_call: TRBV7-3; clone_size: few; cdr3_aa: ASSLSSLANNEQF
d_call: TRBD2; v_call: TRBV29-1; clone_size: many; cdr3_aa: SALTSGSRRSYNEQF
d_call: TRBD2; v_call: TRBV6-6; clone_size: many; cdr3_aa: ASSAQTSGVRVATQY
d_call: TRBD2; v_call: TRBV12-3/TRBV12-4; clone_size: many; cdr3_aa: ASSLPGRAYEQY
d_call: TRBD1; v_call: TRBV5-4; clone_size: NA; cdr3_aa: AATRTGHSPLH
d_call: NA; v_call: TRBV20-1; clone_size: many; cdr3_aa: SAFSRHEQY
d_call: NA; v_call: TRBV7-2; clone_size: medium-sized; cdr3_aa: ASGMRSGHNEQF
d_call: NA; v_call: TRBV6-5; clone_size: NA; cdr3_aa: ASSQPGETQY
d_call: NA; v_call: TRBV3-1; clone_size: many; cdr3_aa: ASSQGQGVSFYGYT
d_call: TRBD2; v_call: TRBV19; clone_size: NA; cdr3_aa: ASSPRTSGTNNEQF
d_call: NA; v_call: TRBV15; clone_size: many; cdr3_aa: ATSRDGRLPYNEQF
d_call: NA; v_call: TRBV11-2; clone_size: few; cdr3_aa: ASTDRNTEAF
d_call: NA; v_call: TRBV19; clone_size: many; cdr3_aa: ASTDPRGHYSNQPQH
d_call: NA; v_call: TRBV28; clone_size: once; cdr3_aa: ASSPARGTPGNTIY